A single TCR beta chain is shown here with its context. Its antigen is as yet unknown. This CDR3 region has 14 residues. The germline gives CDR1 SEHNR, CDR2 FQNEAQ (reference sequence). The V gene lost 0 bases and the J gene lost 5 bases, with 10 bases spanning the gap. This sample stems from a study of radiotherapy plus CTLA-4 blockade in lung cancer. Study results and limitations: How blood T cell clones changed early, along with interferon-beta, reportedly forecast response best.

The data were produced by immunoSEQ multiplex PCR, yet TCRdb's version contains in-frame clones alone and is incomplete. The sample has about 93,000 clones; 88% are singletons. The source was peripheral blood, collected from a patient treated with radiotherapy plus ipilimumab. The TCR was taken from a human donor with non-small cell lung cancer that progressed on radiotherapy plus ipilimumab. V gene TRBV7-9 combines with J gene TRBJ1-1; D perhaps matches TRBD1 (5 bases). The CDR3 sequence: CASSLAAQGTEAFF. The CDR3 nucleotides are TGTGCCAGCAGCTTAGCGGCGCAGGGTACTGAAGCTTTCTTT. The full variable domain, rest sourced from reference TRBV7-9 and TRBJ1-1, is DTGVSQNPRHKITKRGQNVTFRCDPISEHNRLYWYRQTLGQGPEFLTYFQNEAQLEKSRLLSDRFSAERPKGSFSTLEIQRTEQGDSAMYLCASSLAAQGTEAFFGQGTRLTVV.